The rows below give T cell receptor beta chains drawn from one sample of a study of blood T cell repertoires in COVID-19. Measured with immunoSEQ multiplex PCR; TCRdb has only the in-frame clones, and not every one. The sample lists about 130,000 clones, roughly nine tenths occurring once. The source material was peripheral blood. Receptor source: a middle-aged man with COVID-19, enrolled during active disease. Each CDR3 is given with its conserved first and last residue. The D gene is left open where the match is weak. Size is omitted from some rows. Given values are once, few, many or a class for expanded clones.

TRBJ2-3 . TRBD1 TRBV28 TGTGCCAGCAGTCCTACAGGGGGTGTCACAGATACGCAGTATTTT CASSPTGGVTDTQYF
TRBJ2-7 few . TRBV6-2/TRBV6-3 TGTGCCAGCAGTTACCGGGAGACCTACGAGCAGTACTTC CASSYRETYEQYF
TRBJ2-2 . TRBD2 TRBV30 TGTGCCTGGAGACCAACCACCGATATAGCGGGAGGGGGCACCGGGGAGCTGTTTTTT CAWRPTTDIAGGGTGELFF
TRBJ1-1 . . TRBV5-1 TGCGCCAGCAGCTTGGCGGGGAGTGTCGAAGCTTTCTTT CASSLAGSVEAFF
TRBJ1-1 once . TRBV12-3/TRBV12-4 TGTGCCAGCAGTCAGAACACTGAAGCTTTCTTT CASSQNTEAFF
TRBJ1-3 . . TRBV12-3/TRBV12-4 TGTGCCAGCAGTTTACAGGGTGGAAACACCATATATTTT CASSLQGGNTIYF
TRBJ1-5 . TRBD1 TRBV6-6 TGTGCCAGCAAACAGGGGAACCCCGATCAGCCCCAGCATTTT CASKQGNPDQPQHF
TRBJ2-1 once . TRBV6-2/TRBV6-3 TGTGCCAGCACCCCACCCCACAGTGGAGAGCAGTTCTTC CASTPPHSGEQFF
TRBJ2-3 . . TRBV28 TGTGCCAGCGGCGGACAGCCAAATAAGTGGGATACGCAGTATTTT CASGGQPNKWDTQYF
TRBJ1-1 . . TRBV11-2 TGTGCCAGCAGCCTCCGAACCCGGCCGGGAGCTTTCTTT CASSLRTRPGAFF
TRBJ2-5 few TRBD2 TRBV30 TGTGCCTGGAGTGTGGCTAGCGGATTGCAAGAGACCCAGTACTTC CAWSVASGLQETQYF
TRBJ2-1 . . TRBV21-1 TGTGCCAGCAGCAAAGCGGGGACTAGCGGGAGGGCGAACAATGAGCAGTTCTTC CASSKAGTSGRANNEQFF
TRBJ2-1 . TRBD2 TRBV7-9 TGTGCCGTCCTCTCCGGATCTAGCGGGACCTACTCCTACAATGAGCAGTTCTTC CAVLSGSSGTYSYNEQFF
TRBJ2-6 . TRBD2 TRBV28 TGTGCCAGCAGGGGGAGAAGCGGGAGCATCATCTCTGGGGCCAACGTCCTGACTTTC CASRGRSGSIISGANVLTF
TRBJ2-2 . TRBD2 TRBV19 TGTGCCAGTAGTCCTGGACTAGCGGGAGGGCGGTGGACCGGGGAGCTGTTTTTT CASSPGLAGGRWTGELFF
TRBJ2-5 . . TRBV19 TGTGCCAGTAGGGGCAGCAAAGAGACCCAGTACTTC CASRGSKETQYF
TRBJ2-5 . TRBD1 TRBV19 TGTGCCAGTAGTAAGGGACAGGGGAGAGAGACCCAGTACTTC CASSKGQGRETQYF
TRBJ2-7 . . TRBV9 TGTGCCAGCAGCGTAGGGCCAGACAGTTCCTACGAGCAGTACTTC CASSVGPDSSYEQYF